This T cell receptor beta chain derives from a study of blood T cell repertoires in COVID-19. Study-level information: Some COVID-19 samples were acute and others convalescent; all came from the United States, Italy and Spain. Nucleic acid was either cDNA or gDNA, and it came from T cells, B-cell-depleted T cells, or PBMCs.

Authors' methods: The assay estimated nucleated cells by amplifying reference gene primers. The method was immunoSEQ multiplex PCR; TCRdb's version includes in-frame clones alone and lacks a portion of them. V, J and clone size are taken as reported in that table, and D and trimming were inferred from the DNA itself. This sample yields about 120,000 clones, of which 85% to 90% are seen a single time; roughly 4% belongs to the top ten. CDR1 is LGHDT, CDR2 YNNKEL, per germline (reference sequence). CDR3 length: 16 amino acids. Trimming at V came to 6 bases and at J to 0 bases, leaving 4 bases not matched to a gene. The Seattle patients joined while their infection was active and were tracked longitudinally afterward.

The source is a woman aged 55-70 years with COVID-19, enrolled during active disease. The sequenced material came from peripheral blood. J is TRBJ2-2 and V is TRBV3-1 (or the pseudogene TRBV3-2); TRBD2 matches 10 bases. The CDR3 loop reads CASRLGLAANTGELFF. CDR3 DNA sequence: TGTGCCAGCAGACTAGGACTAGCGGCGAACACCGGGGAGCTGTTTTTT.